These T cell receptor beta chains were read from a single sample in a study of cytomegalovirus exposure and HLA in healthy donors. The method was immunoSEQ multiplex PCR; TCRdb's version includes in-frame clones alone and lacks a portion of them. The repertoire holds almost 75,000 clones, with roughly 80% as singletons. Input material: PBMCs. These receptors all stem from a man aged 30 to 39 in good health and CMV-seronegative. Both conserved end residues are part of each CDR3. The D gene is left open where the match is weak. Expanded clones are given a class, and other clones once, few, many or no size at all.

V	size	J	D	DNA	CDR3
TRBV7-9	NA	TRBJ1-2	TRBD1	TGTGCCAGCAGCTTCAGACAGGGATATGGCTACACCTTC	CASSFRQGYGYTF
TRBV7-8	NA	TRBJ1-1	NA	TGTGCCAGCAGCTTTACAGGACGTACTGAAGCTTTCTTT	CASSFTGRTEAFF
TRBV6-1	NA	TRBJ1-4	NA	TGTGCCAGCAGTGTCGCGCGAACTAATGAAAAACTGTTTTTT	CASSVARTNEKLFF
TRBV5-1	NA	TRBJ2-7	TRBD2	TGCGCCAGCAGCTTGGAGACTAGCGGGGCCTACGAGCAGTACTTC	CASSLETSGAYEQYF
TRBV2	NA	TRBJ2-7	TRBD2	TGTGCCAGCAGTGATAAGAGGAGCGGGAGGGCGTACGAGCAGTACTTC	CASSDKRSGRAYEQYF
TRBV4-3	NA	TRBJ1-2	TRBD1	TGCGCCAGCAGCCAGATCGACGGGACAGGGGATGACTATGGCTACACCTTC	CASSQIDGTGDDYGYTF
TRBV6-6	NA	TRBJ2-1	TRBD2	TGTGCCAGCAGTACTAGCGGGGGTCTTACCTACAATGAGCAGTTCTTC	CASSTSGGLTYNEQFF
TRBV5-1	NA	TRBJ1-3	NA	TGCGCCAGCACCCCTTCCGGGACTTGGGGAAACACCATATATTTT	CASTPSGTWGNTIYF
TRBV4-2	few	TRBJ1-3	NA	TGTGCCAGCAGCCAAGATCTTAGAGACTCTGGAAACACCATATATTTT	CASSQDLRDSGNTIYF
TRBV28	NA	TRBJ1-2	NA	TGTGCCAGCAGTTTTGTCAAGGGGAAAGGGTCAAACTATGGCTACACCTTC	CASSFVKGKGSNYGYTF
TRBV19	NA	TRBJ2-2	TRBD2	TGTGCCAGTAGTATAGGTCTCGCTAGCGGGGGGCCTAAAAACACCGGGGAGCTGTTTTTT	CASSIGLASGGPKNTGELFF
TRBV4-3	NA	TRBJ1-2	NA	TGCGCCAGCAGCCAAGAAAGGGGAATACGGTATGGCTACACCTTC	CASSQERGIRYGYTF
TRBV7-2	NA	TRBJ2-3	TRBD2	TGTGCCAGCAGCCGGGACTACCTGTCCACAGATACGCAGTATTTT	CASSRDYLSTDTQYF
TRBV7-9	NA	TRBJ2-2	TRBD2	TGTGCCAGCCCTGCAGGGAGGGTAGGTGACGCCGGGGAGCTGTTTTTT	CASPAGRVGDAGELFF
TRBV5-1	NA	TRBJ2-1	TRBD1	TGCGCCAGCAGCCGAAGAGGGGACAGGAACAATGAGCAGTTCTTC	CASSRRGDRNNEQFF
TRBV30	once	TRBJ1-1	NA	TGTGCCTGGAGTGTAACGGTGAACACTGAAGCTTTCTTT	CAWSVTVNTEAFF
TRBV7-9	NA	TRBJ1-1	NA	TGTGCCAGCAGCTTAAACGCAGGGGTGGTCACTGAAGCTTTCTTT	CASSLNAGVVTEAFF
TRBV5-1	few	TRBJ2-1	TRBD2	TGCGCCAGCAATCTAGCGGACAATGAGCAGTTCTTC	CASNLADNEQFF
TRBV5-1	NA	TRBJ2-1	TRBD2	TGCGCCAGCAGCTTGGCCGCACTAGCGGGAGTAAATGAGCAGTTCTTC	CASSLAALAGVNEQFF
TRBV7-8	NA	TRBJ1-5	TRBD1	TGTGCCAGCAGCTTAGAATGGGACAGGGGTGGAACCCAGCATTTT	CASSLEWDRGGTQHF
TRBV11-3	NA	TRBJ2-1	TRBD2	TGTGCCAGCAGCAAATCTTCCGGGGCGGGGGGTTACAATGAGCAGTTCTTC	CASSKSSGAGGYNEQFF